This T cell receptor (beta chain) was retrieved from a study of blood T cell repertoires in COVID-19. Overall study context: Sites in the United States, Italy and Spain provided acute and convalescent COVID-19 samples.

In the authors' workflow: For nucleated cells, counts were estimated from reference gene primer amplification. TCRdb's table, derived via immunoSEQ multiplex PCR, lists solely in-frame clones and lacks some. That table gives V, J and clone size, and the DNA gave D and trimming. The table records around 330,000 clones, roughly 90% of them present only once. CDR1 is LGHNA, CDR2 YSLEER, per germline. The length of the CDR3 is 16 residues. Trimming pared 1 base from V and 0 bases from J, leaving 9 bases between. The study recruited people aged about 18 to 89 years across around 24 US areas. Participant reports of clinical history set cohort assignment.

The chain links TRBV4-3 to TRBJ2-2, with a tentative D call TRBD1 (6 bases). This receptor was identified in a man in his sixties who had recovered from COVID-19. The source material was PBMCs or T cells enriched from blood (not recorded which). As DNA, the CDR3 is TGCGCCAGCAGCCAAGCAGGGGTAGCGAACACCGGGGAGCTGTTTTTT. This encodes CASSQAGVANTGELFF.